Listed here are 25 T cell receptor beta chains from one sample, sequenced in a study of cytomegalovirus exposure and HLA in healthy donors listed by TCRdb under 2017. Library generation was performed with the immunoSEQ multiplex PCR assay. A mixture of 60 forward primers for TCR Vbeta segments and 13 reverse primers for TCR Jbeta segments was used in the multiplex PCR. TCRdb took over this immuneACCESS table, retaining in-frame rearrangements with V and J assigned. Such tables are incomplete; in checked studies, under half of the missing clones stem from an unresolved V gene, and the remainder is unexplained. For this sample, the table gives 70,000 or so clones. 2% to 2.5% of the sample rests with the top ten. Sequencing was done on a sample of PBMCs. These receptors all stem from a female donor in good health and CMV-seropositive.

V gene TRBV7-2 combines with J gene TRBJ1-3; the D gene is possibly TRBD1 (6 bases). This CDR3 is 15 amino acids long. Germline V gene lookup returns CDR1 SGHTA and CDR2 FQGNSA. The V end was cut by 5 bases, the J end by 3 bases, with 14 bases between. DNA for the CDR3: TGTGCCAGCAGCCCACAGGGAATCGGTGGAAACACCATATATTTT. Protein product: CASSPQGIGGNTIYF.

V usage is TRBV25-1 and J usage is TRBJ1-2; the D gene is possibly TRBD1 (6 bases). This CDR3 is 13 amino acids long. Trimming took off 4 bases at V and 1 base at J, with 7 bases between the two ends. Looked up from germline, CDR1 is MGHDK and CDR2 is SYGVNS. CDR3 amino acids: CASSAQGNYGYTF. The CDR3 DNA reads TGTGCCAGCAGTGCACAGGGTAACTATGGCTACACCTTC.

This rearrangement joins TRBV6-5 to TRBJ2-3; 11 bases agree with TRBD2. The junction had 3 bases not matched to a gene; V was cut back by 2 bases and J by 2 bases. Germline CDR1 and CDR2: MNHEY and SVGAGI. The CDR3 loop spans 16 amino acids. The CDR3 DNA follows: TGTGCCAGCAGTTACGTAGCGGGAGGGGTCACAGATACGCAGTATTTT. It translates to CASSYVAGGVTDTQYF.

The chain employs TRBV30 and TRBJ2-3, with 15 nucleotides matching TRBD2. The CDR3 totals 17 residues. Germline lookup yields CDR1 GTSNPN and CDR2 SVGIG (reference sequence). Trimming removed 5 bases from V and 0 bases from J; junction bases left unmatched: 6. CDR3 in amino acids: CAWGTSGGSSSTDTQYF. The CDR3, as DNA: TGTGCCTGGGGGACTAGCGGGGGGTCCTCTAGCACAGATACGCAGTATTTT.

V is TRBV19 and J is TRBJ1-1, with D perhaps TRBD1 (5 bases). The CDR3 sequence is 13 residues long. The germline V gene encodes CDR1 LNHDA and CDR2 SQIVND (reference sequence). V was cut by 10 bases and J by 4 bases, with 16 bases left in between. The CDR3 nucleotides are TGTGCCACTGAAGTAGGACACTCCACTGAAGCTTTCTTT. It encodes CATEVGHSTEAFF. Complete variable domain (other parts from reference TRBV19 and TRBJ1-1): DGGITQSPKYLFRKEGQNVTLSCEQNLNHDAMYWYRQDPGQGLRLIYYSQIVNDFQKGDIAEGYSVSREKKESFPLTVTSAQKNPTAFYLCATEVGHSTEAFFGQGTRLTVV.

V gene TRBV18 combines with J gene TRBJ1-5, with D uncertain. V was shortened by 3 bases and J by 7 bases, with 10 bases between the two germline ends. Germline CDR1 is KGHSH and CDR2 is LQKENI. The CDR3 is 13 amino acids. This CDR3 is CASSPGPGQPQHF. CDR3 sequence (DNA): TGTGCCAGCTCACCTGGGCCGGGGCAGCCCCAGCATTTT.

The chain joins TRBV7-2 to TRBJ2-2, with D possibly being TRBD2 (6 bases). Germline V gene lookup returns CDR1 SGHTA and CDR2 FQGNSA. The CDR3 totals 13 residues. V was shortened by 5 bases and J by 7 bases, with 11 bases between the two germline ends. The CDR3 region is CASSGGDHGELFF. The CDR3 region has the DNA TGTGCCAGCAGCGGAGGGGATCACGGGGAGCTGTTTTTT.

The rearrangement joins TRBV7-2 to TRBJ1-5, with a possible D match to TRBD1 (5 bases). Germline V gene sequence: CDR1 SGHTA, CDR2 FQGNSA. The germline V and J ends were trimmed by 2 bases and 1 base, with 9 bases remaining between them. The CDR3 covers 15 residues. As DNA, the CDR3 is TGTGCCAGCAGCTTATCGGGGGTCAGCAATCAGCCCCAGCATTTT. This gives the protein CASSLSGVSNQPQHF.

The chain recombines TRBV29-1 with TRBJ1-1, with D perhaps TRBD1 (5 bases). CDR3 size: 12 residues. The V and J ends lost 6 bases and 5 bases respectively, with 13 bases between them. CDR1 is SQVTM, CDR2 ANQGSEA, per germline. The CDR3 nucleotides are TGCAGCGTCCTCGGCGGGGGGACTGAAGCTTTCTTT. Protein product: CSVLGGGTEAFF.

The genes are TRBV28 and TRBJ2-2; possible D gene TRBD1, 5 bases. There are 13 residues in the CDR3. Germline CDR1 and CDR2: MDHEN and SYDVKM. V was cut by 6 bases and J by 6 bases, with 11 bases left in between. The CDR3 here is CASRQGWAGELFF. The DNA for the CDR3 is TGTGCCAGCAGGCAGGGATGGGCCGGGGAGCTGTTTTTT.

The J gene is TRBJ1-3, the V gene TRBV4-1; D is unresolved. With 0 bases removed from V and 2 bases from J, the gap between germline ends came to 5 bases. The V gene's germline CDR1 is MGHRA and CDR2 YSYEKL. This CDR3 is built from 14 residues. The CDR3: CASSQEAPGNTIYF. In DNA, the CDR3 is TGCGCCAGCAGCCAAGAGGCCCCTGGAAACACCATATATTTT.

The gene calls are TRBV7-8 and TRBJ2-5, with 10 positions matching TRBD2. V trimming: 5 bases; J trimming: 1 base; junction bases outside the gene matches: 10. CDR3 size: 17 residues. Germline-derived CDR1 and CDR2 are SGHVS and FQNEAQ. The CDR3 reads CASSPIAGGKIQETQYF. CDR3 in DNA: TGTGCCAGCAGCCCGATAGCGGGAGGAAAGATCCAAGAGACCCAGTACTTC.

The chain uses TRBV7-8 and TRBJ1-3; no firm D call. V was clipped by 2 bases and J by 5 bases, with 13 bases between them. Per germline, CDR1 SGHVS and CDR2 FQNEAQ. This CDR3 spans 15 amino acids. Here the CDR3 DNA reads TGTGCCAGCAGCTTACCCCCGGACGGGAGAAACACCATATATTTT. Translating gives CASSLPPDGRNTIYF.

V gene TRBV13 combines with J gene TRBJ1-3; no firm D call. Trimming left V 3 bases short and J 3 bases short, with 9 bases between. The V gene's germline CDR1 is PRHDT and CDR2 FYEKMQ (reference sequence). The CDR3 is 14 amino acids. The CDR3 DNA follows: TGTGCCAGCAGCTTGAGGCAGAGTGGAAACACCATATATTTT. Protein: CASSLRQSGNTIYF.

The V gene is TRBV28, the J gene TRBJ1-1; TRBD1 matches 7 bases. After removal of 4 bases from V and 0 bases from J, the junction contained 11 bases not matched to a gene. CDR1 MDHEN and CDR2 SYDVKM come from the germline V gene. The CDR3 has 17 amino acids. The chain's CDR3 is CASSSPRDSQMNTEAFF. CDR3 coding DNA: TGTGCCAGCAGTTCACCCCGGGACAGTCAAATGAACACTGAAGCTTTCTTT.

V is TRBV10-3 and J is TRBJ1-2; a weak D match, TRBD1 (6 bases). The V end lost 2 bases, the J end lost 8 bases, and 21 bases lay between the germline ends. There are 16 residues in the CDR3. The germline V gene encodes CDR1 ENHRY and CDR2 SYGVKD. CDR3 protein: CAISETSGHIRRGYTF. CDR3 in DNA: TGTGCCATCAGTGAGACCTCGGGACATATAAGGCGAGGCTACACCTTC.

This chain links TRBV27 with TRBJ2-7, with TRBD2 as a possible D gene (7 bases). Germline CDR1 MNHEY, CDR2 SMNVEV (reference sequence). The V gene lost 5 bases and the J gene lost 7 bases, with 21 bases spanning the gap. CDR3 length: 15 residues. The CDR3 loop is CASSALGGRRGEQYF. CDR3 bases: TGTGCCAGCAGTGCCTTGGGGGGGCGCCGGGGGGAGCAGTACTTC.

The CDR3 coding sequence is TGTGCCAGCAGCCTCGGGACTAGCGGGGGGTCGTACCAAGAGACCCAGTACTTC. It encodes CASSLGTSGGSYQETQYF. V is TRBV9 and J is TRBJ2-5; 15 bases line up with TRBD2. Germline V CDR1 and CDR2: SGDLS, YYNGEE. The junction had 7 bases not matched to a gene; V was cut back by 4 bases and J by 0 bases. The CDR3 is made up of 18 amino acids.

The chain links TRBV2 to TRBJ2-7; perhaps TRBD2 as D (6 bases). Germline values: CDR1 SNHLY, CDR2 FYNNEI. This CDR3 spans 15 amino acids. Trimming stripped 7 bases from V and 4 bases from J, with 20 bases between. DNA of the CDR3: TGTGCCAGCAATATGGAGGGATCGGCTGCTTACGAGCAGTACTTC. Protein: CASNMEGSAAYEQYF.

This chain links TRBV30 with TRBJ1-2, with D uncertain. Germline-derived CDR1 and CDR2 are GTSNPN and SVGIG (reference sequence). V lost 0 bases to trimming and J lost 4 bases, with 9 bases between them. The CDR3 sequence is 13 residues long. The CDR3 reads CAWSVTGSYGYTF. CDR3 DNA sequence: TGTGCCTGGAGTGTTACCGGGTCCTATGGCTACACCTTC.

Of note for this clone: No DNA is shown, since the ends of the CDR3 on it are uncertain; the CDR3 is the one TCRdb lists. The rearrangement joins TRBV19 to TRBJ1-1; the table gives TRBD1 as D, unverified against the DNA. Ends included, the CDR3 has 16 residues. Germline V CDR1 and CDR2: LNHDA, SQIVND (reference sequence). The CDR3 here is CASSTSGRGWNTEAFF.

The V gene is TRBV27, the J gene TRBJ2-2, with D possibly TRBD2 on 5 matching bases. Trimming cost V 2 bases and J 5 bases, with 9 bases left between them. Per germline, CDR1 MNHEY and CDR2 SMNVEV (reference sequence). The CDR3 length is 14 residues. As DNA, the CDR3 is TGTGCCAGCAGTTTAGGTCGGACTACCGGGGAGCTGTTTTTT. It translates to CASSLGRTTGELFF.

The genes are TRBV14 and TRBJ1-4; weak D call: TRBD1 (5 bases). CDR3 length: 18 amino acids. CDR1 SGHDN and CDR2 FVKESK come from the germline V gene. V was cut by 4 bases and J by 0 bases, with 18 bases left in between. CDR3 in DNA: TGTGCCAGCAGCCGCAAAAAGACAGAAAGTTCAACTAATGAAAAACTGTTTTTT. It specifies CASSRKKTESSTNEKLFF.

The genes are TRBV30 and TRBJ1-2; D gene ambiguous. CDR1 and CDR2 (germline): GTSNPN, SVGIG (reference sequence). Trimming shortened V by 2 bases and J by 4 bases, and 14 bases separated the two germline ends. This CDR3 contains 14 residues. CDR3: CAWSSPGLSYGYTF. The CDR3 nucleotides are TGTGCCTGGAGTTCTCCCGGACTGTCCTATGGCTACACCTTC.

The chain's CDR3 is CSVPGTSGTPGGELFF. The CDR3 DNA reads TGCAGCGTTCCAGGGACTAGCGGGACCCCGGGTGGGGAGCTGTTTTTT. This chain joins TRBV29-1 and TRBJ2-2; 13 nucleotides line up with TRBD2. The CDR3 sequence is 16 residues long. The trim removed 5 bases at V and 8 bases at J, leaving 11 bases unmatched. The V gene's germline CDR1 is SQVTM and CDR2 ANQGSEA.